This TCR beta chain was found in a study of blood T cell repertoires in COVID-19. Study background: Acute-phase and convalescent COVID-19 samples originated in the United States, Italy and Spain.

Germline-derived CDR1 and CDR2 are MNHEY and SMNVEV (reference sequence). The CDR3 length is 16 residues. Trimming at V came to 5 bases and at J to 2 bases, leaving 8 bases not matched to a gene. Some clones are missing from TCRdb's copy, which holds only in-frame ones; the method was immunoSEQ multiplex PCR. The table shows approximately 210,000 clones, with roughly 88% occurring only once. The rearrangement links TRBV27 to TRBJ2-7; 11 bases align to TRBD2. The sequence was obtained from a man aged 25-45 years who had recovered from COVID-19. Sequencing used peripheral blood. The CDR3 nucleotides are TGTGCCAGCAGTCTTCTTCTAGCGGGGGGACCCTACGAGCAGTACTTC. The encoded protein is CASSLLLAGGPYEQYF.